The clone carrying this T cell receptor beta chain was found a few times. Its antigen is not identified. The data belong to a study of cytomegalovirus exposure and HLA in healthy donors. The study's findings and limits: Overall, roughly 160 TCR beta chains were annotated as cytomegalovirus-associated.

Sequencing used immunoSEQ multiplex PCR; TCRdb keeps in-frame clones, though not all of them. The profile shows under 400,000 clones, 86% of them singletons. This TCR derives from a young woman in good health and CMV-seronegative. The specimen was PBMCs.

CDR3 sequence (DNA): TGTGCCAGCAGTGAACAAGCGGGAATCTACAATGAGCAGTTCTTC. It yields the protein CASSEQAGIYNEQFF. This chain joins TRBV6-4 and TRBJ2-1, with 7 positions matching TRBD2. With V trimmed by 3 bases and J by 3 bases, 5 bases remained unmatched. Per the germline V gene, CDR1 is MRHNA and CDR2 is SNTAGT. There are 15 residues in the CDR3.